The 13 T cell receptor beta chains listed next were all sequenced from one sample in a study of memory CD4+ T cells and cytomegalovirus serostatus. Using immunoSEQ multiplex PCR, the repertoire was profiled, and TCRdb retains in-frame clones only, with some absent. The sample includes over 40,000 clones, 65% to 85% of them seen just once. Single viable CD3+CD4+CD8-CD45RO+ cells were sorted as the memory CD4+ T cells. Sequencing input: memory CD4+ T cells from blood. These receptors all come from an adult in good health and CMV-seronegative.

The chain uses TRBV6-5 and TRBJ2-6, with D tentatively TRBD2 (6 bases). Trimming left V 6 bases short and J 2 bases short, with 11 bases between. Germline V gene data show CDR1 as MNHEY and CDR2 as SVGAGI. There are 15 residues in the CDR3. The DNA of the CDR3 is TGTGCCAGCAGGGGGGGAATCGCTGGGGCCAACGTCCTGACTTTC. This translates into CASRGGIAGANVLTF.

Regarding this clone: The junction departs from the called germline gene at one end, perhaps through a read error. This sequence joins TRBV6-6 and TRBJ1-2; TRBD1 agrees at 11 bases. CDR3 size: 13 residues. CDR1 and CDR2 from the germline V gene are MNHNY and SVGAGI (reference sequence). The CDR3 region is CASSPRDRGTVHF. Written as DNA, the CDR3 is TGTGCCAGCAGTCCTAGGGACAGGGGGACGGTCCACTTC.

The V and J genes are TRBV6-1 and TRBJ1-4; TRBD1 aligns across 8 bases. The CDR3 loop spans 15 amino acids. Looked up from germline, CDR1 is MNHNS and CDR2 is SASEGT. Trimming cost V 2 bases and J 7 bases; bases outside gene matches: 6. The CDR3 DNA sequence: TGTGCCAGCAGTGAACAGGGGGCGCTCGGTGAAAAACTGTTTTTT. Translated: CASSEQGALGEKLFF.

This clone was counted a few times. The J gene is TRBJ2-1, the V gene TRBV11-3, with 9 bases identical to TRBD1. CDR1 is SGHNT, CDR2 YENEEA, per germline. V gave up 5 bases and J gave up 7 bases; unmatched junction bases: 9. There are 15 residues in the CDR3. Here the CDR3 DNA reads TGTGCCAGCAGCCTAAGGACAGGGGCGATAAATGAGCAGTTCTTC. Translated: CASSLRTGAINEQFF.

CDR3 in amino acids: CASSPYDPGTGYGYTF. The CDR3 DNA follows: TGTGCCAGCAGCCCATACGACCCCGGGACAGGCTATGGCTACACCTTC. The V call is TRBV5-4, the J call TRBJ1-2, with 8 positions matching TRBD1. Germline trimming cut 4 bases from V and 4 bases from J; bases unmatched to any gene: 12. CDR1 SGHNT and CDR2 YYREEE come from the germline V gene (reference sequence). The CDR3 has 16 residues. Full variable domain (remainder filled in from reference TRBV5-4 and TRBJ1-2): ETGVTQSPTHLIKTRGQQVTLRCSSQSGHNTVSWYQQALGQGPQFIFQYYREEENGRGNFPPRFSGLQFPNYSSELNVNALELDDSALYLCASSPYDPGTGYGYTFGSGTRLTVV.

This clone appeared a single time. This rearrangement joins TRBV11-1 to TRBJ2-2, with 8 bases aligning to TRBD2. CDR3 size: 14 residues. V lost 3 bases and J lost 4; bases outside the gene matches: 1. The germline CDR1 and CDR2 sequences are SGHAT and FQDESV (reference sequence). The CDR3 reads CASSLGLVTGELFF. CDR3 sequence (DNA): TGTGCCAGCAGCTTGGGACTAGTCACCGGGGAGCTGTTTTTT. Full variable domain (outside the CDR3, taken from reference TRBV11-1 and TRBJ2-2): EAEVAQSPRYKITEKSQAVAFWCDPISGHATLYWYRQILGQGPELLVQFQDESVVDDSQLPKDRFSAERLKGVDSTLKIQPAELGDSAMYLCASSLGLVTGELFFGEGSRLTVL.

The chain links TRBV4-1 to TRBJ2-4; no firm D call. In germline, CDR1 is MGHRA, CDR2 YSYEKL. Trimming stripped 1 base from V and 8 bases from J, with 12 bases between. This CDR3 has 14 amino acids. The chain's CDR3 is CASSQAPGRDIQYF. CDR3 DNA: TGCGCCAGCAGCCAAGCTCCGGGTAGGGACATTCAGTACTTC.

J is TRBJ2-1 and V is TRBV10-3, with unresolved D. CDR1 is ENHRY and CDR2 is SYGVKD in the germline V gene. V lost 6 bases to trimming and J lost 5 bases, with 11 bases between them. CDR3 length: 13 amino acids. CDR3 nucleotides: TGTGCCATCAGGGACCTTAGGGACAATGAGCAGTTCTTC. Protein sequence: CAIRDLRDNEQFF.

The CDR3 here is CATSKGDPNEKLFF. The CDR3 DNA is TGTGCCACCAGCAAAGGGGACCCTAATGAAAAACTGTTTTTT. The chain recombines TRBV15 with TRBJ1-4, with a weak D call TRBD1 (5 bases). The germline V gene encodes CDR1 LNHNV and CDR2 YYDKDF (reference sequence). Deletions cut 4 bases from V and 3 bases from J, with 9 bases between. This CDR3 is built from 14 residues.

The chain links TRBV4-2 to TRBJ2-3, with 12 bases identical to TRBD2. Germline CDR1 LGHNA, CDR2 YNFKEQ. There are 17 residues in the CDR3. Trimming cost V 0 bases and J 5 bases; bases outside gene matches: 6. The CDR3 spells CASSQEPSGGALDTQYF. The CDR3 DNA follows: TGTGCCAGCAGCCAAGAGCCTAGCGGGGGGGCTTTAGATACGCAGTATTTT.

The rearrangement uses TRBV18 and TRBJ2-3; possible D gene TRBD2, 6 bases. CDR3 length equals 12 residues. V lost 4 bases to trimming and J lost 4 bases, with 6 bases between them. Germline values: CDR1 KGHSH, CDR2 LQKENI. Here the CDR3 reads CASSRGADTQYF. The CDR3 region has the DNA TGTGCCAGCTCACGGGGGGCAGATACGCAGTATTTT. Full variable domain (remainder filled in from reference TRBV18 and TRBJ2-3): NAGVMQNPRHLVRRRGQEARLRCSPMKGHSHVYWYRQLPEEGLKFMVYLQKENIIDESGMPKERFSAEFPKEGPSILRIQQVVRGDSAAYFCASSRGADTQYFGPGTRLTVL.

The rearrangement joins TRBV5-6 to TRBJ2-2; D is unresolved. The CDR3 has 16 amino acids. The germline CDR1 and CDR2 sequences are SGHDT and YYEEEE. Trimming left V 2 bases short and J 1 base short, with 12 bases between. This chain's CDR3 is CASSLILPGNTGELFF. DNA for the CDR3: TGTGCCAGCAGCTTAATTCTCCCCGGGAACACCGGGGAGCTGTTTTTT.

This sequence joins TRBV5-1 and TRBJ1-4, with D tentatively TRBD1 (5 bases). CDR3 length: 14 amino acids. The germline CDR1 and CDR2 sequences are SGHRS and YFSETQ. V lost 0 bases to trimming and J lost 4 bases, with 7 bases between them. The CDR3 loop is CASSLGDGNEKLFF. The CDR3, as DNA: TGCGCCAGCAGCTTGGGGGACGGTAATGAAAAACTGTTTTTT.